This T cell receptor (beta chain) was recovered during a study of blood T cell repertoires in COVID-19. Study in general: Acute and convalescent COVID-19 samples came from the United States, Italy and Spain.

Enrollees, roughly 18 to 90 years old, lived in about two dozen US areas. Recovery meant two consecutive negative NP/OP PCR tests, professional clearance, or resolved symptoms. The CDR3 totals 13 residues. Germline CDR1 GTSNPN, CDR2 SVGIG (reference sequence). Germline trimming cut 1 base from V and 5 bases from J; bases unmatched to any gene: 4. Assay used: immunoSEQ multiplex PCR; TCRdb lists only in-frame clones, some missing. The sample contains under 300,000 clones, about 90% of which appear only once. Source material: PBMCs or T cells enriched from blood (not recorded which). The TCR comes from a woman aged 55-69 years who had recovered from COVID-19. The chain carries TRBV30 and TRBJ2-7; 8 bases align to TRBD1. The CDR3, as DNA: TGTGCCTGGAGTGAAGCAGGGGGCCACGAGCAGTACTTC. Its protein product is CAWSEAGGHEQYF.